This T cell receptor (beta chain) was documented in a study of T cells in Graves' hyperthyroidism and ophthalmopathy. Background on the study: Pretreatment peripheral blood was obtained at initial diagnosis.

Many counts were recorded for this clonotype. Germline values: CDR1 MNHNS, CDR2 SASEGT. J gave up 5 bases and V 5 bases, and 6 bases lay outside the gene matches. This CDR3 has 13 residues. A lack of ophthalmopathy progression within 18 months defined stable Graves' hyperthyroidism. From around 11 ml of fresh peripheral blood, PBMCs were isolated. RNA transcripts provided the source from which TCR beta CDR3 regions were amplified. First-round RT-PCR targeting the TCR CDR3 was performed with the HTBI primer set. In TCRdb, the multiplex PCR reads were re-called with MiXCR into one record per CDR3 protein. Among 650,000 to 750,000 distinct CDR3 sequences, about 15% were seen once, and the ten largest hold about a tenth.

The specimen sequenced was blood. This chain joins TRBV6-1 and TRBJ2-7, with TRBD1 identical over 7 bases. This sequence originates from a woman younger than 35 with Graves' hyperthyroidism. This chain's CDR3 is CASSQQTGDEQYF. The DNA of the CDR3 is TGTGCCAGCAGTCAACAAACAGGGGACGAGCAGTACTTC.